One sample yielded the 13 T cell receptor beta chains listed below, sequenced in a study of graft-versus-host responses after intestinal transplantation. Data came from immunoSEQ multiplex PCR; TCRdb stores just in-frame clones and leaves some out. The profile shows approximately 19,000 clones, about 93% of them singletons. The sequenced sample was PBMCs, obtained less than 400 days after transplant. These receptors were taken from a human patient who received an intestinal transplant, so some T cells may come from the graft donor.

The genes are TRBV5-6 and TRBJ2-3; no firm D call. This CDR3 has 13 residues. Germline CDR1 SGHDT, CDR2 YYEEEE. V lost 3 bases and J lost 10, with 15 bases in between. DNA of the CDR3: TGTGCCAGCAGCTACACGGCACCGGGTTCGCAGTATTTT. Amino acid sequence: CASSYTAPGSQYF.

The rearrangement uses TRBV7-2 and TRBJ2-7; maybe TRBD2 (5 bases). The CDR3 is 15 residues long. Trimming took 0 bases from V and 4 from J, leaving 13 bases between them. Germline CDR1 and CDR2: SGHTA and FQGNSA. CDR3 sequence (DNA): TGTGCCAGCAGCTTAGCTTCGGGGTCGCATTACGAGCAGTACTTC. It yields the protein CASSLASGSHYEQYF.

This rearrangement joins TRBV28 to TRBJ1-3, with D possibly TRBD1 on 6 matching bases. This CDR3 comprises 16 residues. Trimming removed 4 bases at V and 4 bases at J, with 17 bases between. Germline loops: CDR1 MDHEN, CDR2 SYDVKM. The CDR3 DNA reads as TGTGCCAGCAGTTGGACAGTCCTGCTGTCGGGAAACACCATATATTTT. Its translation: CASSWTVLLSGNTIYF.

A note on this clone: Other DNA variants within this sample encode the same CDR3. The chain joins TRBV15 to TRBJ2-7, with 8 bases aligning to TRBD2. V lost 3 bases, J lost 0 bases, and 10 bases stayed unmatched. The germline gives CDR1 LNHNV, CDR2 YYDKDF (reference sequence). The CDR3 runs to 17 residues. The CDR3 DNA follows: TGTGCCACCAGCAGGGGCCTAACGGGAGGGGACTCCTACGAGCAGTACTTC. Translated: CATSRGLTGGDSYEQYF.

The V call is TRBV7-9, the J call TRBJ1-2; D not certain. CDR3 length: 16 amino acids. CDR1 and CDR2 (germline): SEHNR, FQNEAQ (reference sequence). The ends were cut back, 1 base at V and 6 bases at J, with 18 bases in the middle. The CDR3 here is CASSLEWGSGADGYTF. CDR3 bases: TGTGCCAGCAGCTTAGAGTGGGGTTCAGGTGCGGATGGCTACACCTTC.

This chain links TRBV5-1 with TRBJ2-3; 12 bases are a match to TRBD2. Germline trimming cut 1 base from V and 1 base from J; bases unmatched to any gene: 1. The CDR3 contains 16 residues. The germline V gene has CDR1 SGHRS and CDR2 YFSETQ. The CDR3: CASSLRLAGGTDTQYF. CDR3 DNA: TGCGCCAGCAGCTTGAGACTAGCGGGGGGCACAGATACGCAGTATTTT.

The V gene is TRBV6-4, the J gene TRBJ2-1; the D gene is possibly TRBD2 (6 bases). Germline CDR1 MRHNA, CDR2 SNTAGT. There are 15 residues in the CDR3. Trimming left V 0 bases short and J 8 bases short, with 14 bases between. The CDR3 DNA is TGTGCCAGCAGTGACTCGAAACGGGAGAGAGATGAGCAGTTCTTC. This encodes CASSDSKRERDEQFF.

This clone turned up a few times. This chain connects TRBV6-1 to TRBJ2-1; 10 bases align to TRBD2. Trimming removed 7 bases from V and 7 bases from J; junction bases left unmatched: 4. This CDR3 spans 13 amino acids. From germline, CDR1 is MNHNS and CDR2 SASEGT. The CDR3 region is CASTLAGGNEQFF. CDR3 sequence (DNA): TGTGCCAGCACATTAGCGGGGGGAAATGAGCAGTTCTTC.

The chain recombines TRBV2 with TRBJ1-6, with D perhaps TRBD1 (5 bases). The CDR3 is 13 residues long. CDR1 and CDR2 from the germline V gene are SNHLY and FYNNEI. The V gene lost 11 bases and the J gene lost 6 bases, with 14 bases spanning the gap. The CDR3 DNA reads TGTGCCGGAAGAGGGGCTCCTAATTCACCCCTCCACTTT. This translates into CAGRGAPNSPLHF.

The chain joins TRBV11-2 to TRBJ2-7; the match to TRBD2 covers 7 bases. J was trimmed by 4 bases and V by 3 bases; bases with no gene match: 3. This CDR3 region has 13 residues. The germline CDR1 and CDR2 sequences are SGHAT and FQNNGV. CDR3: CASSFGRSYEQYF. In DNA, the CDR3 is TGTGCCAGCAGCTTCGGGAGGTCGTACGAGCAGTACTTC.

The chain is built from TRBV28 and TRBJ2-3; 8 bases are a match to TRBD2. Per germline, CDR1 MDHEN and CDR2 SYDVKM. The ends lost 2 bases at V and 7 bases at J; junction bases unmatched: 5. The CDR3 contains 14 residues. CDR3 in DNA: TGTGCCAGCAGTTTAGCGGGAGGACGTTATACGCAGTATTTT. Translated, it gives CASSLAGGRYTQYF. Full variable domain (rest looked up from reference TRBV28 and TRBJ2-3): DVKVTQSSRYLVKRTGEKVFLECVQDMDHENMFWYRQDPGLGLRLIYFSYDVKMKEKGDIPEGYSVSREKKERFSLILESASTNQTSMYLCASSLAGGRYTQYFGPGTRLTVL.

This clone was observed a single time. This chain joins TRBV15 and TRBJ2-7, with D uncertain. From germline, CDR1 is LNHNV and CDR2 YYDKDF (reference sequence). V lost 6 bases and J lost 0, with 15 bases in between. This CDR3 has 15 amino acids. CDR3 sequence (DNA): TGTGCCACCAGAGGATCAGCCGGGCACTCCTACGAGCAGTACTTC. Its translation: CATRGSAGHSYEQYF.

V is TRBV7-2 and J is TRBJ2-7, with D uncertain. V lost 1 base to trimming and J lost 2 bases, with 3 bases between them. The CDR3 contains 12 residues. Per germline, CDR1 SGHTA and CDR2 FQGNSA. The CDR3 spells CASSLGTYEQYF. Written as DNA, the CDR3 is TGTGCCAGCAGCTTAGGGACCTACGAGCAGTACTTC. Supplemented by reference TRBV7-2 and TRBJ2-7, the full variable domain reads GAGVSQSPSNKVTEKGKDVELRCDPISGHTALYWYRQSLGQGLEFLIYFQGNSAPDKSGLPSDRFSAERTGGSVSTLTIQRTQQEDSAVYLCASSLGTYEQYFGPGTRLTVT.